This TCR beta chain stems from a study of CD8 T cells in ankylosing spondylitis. Study observations and caveats: The authors reported significant enrichment of disease-linked clones in matched ankylosing spondylitis synovial fluid.

One entry per CDR3 protein results from TCRdb running MiXCR on the 5' RACE reads. In the table there are about 64,000 distinct CDR3 sequences, around 6.4% of which are singletons. This clonotype has at least ten counts. As yet, its antigen is unknown. Germline CDR1 and CDR2: MDHEN and SYDVKM. This CDR3 is built from 12 residues. Germline trimming cut 5 bases from V and 6 bases from J; bases unmatched to any gene: 4. This TCR derives from a male donor with ankylosing spondylitis. V gene TRBV28 combines with J gene TRBJ2-7; 7 positions match TRBD1. The material sequenced was synovial fluid, either unsorted or a sorted T cell fraction (not recorded which). The CDR3 here is CASSTTGPEQYF. As DNA, the CDR3 is TGTGCCAGCAGTACGACAGGGCCCGAGCAGTACTTC.